This T cell receptor beta chain was captured by sequencing in a study of T cell responses to AZD1222 COVID-19 vaccine. This CDR3 contains 13 residues. Trimming removed 2 bases at V and 7 bases at J, with 11 bases between. Looked up from germline, CDR1 is KGHSH and CDR2 is LQKENI. Concerning this clone itself: The antigen is unknown.

Sequenced by immunoSEQ multiplex PCR; TCRdb stores in-frame clones only, minus some. The sample holds 120,000 to 150,000 clones; 85% to 95% are singletons and the top ten take roughly 3.1%. General study results and limits: Baseline seropositivity characterized only six AZD1222 recipients. With dominance at 160-218 and 743-854, vaccine-associated CD4 TCRs spanned spike.

The chain uses TRBV18 and TRBJ2-5; D perhaps matches TRBD1 (5 bases). This clonotype originated in an adult in good health. The sequences come from peripheral blood, collected on day 0 of AZD1222 vaccination. The DNA of the CDR3 is TGTGCCAGCTCACCAGAGGAAAGGGGGACCCAGTACTTC. Translated, it gives CASSPEERGTQYF.